Listed below are T cell receptor beta chains from one sample, sequenced in a study of Ad26.COV2.S vaccination and SARS-CoV-2 variants. Only in-frame clones appear in the TCRdb table, and some are missing; sequencing was by immunoSEQ multiplex PCR. Of about 350,000 clones in the sample, 80% to 90% were seen once. The specimen was peripheral blood, collected in a trial of Ad26.COV2.S vaccine versus placebo. Receptors were obtained from a person aged 18-60 years who received the Ad26.COV2.S COVID-19 vaccine or a placebo. Each CDR3 is given with its conserved first and last residue. D genes are given only for firm matches. Size is stated for part of the rows, as once, few or many counts, or as a class when the clone is expanded.

d_gene | j_gene | abundance | v_gene | CDR3nt | CDR3aa
. | TRBJ2-3 | . | TRBV6-2/TRBV6-3 | TGTGCCAGCAGTTTTCGGTTAGCGCGCACAGATACGCAGTATTTT | CASSFRLARTDTQYF
. | TRBJ2-7 | . | TRBV4-2 | TGTGCCAGCAGCCAAGAGGCAGTGTTGGGCTTCTACGAGCAGTACTTC | CASSQEAVLGFYEQYF
TRBD1 | TRBJ1-2 | . | TRBV7-3 | TGTGCCAGCAGCCCGCAGGGGGCCGAAGTCCTTAACTATGGCTACACCTTC | CASSPQGAEVLNYGYTF
. | TRBJ2-4 | . | TRBV2 | TGTGCCAGCAGTGTGGGAGGGGGGGTTAAAAACATTCAGTACTTC | CASSVGGGVKNIQYF
. | TRBJ2-1 | . | TRBV19 | TGTGCCAGTAGTGGTAGCGACACCTACAATGAGCAGTTCTTC | CASSGSDTYNEQFF
. | TRBJ1-5 | once | TRBV18 | TGTGCCAGCTCACCACTAATAGGGGAACAGCCCCAGCATTTT | CASSPLIGEQPQHF
. | TRBJ1-4 | . | TRBV30 | TGTGCCTGGAGTGTACGTGGACACCCTAATGAAAAACTGTTTTTT | CAWSVRGHPNEKLFF
. | TRBJ2-1 | . | TRBV29-1 | TGCAGCACATTAAGGGCACGGAATGAGCAGTTCTTC | CSTLRARNEQFF
. | TRBJ2-3 | once | TRBV27 | TGTGCCACCCGAGCGGATAGCACAGATACGCAGTATTTT | CATRADSTDTQYF
. | TRBJ2-3 | . | TRBV12-5 | TGTGCTAGTGGTCCACCGTCGGGAACAGATACGCAGTATTTT | CASGPPSGTDTQYF
. | TRBJ1-1 | . | TRBV18 | TGTGCCAGCTCACCATGGGGTTCTACTGAAGCTTTCTTT | CASSPWGSTEAFF
TRBD2 | TRBJ2-5 | . | TRBV15 | TGTGCCACCAGCAGAGATGGGGGGGGGCAAGAGACCCAGTACTTC | CATSRDGGGQETQYF
TRBD1 | TRBJ1-1 | . | TRBV5-6 | TGTGCCAGCAGCCCGACAGGGGCGCCTGGGAACACTGAAGCTTTCTTT | CASSPTGAPGNTEAFF
. | TRBJ2-7 | . | TRBV25-1 | TGTGCCAGCAGTGGGGGGAGTGGAGGACACCCCGGGGTCGAGCAGTACTTC | CASSGGSGGHPGVEQYF
. | TRBJ1-6 | . | TRBV7-2 | TGTGCCAGCAGTCGGTCCTATAATTCACCCCTCCACTTT | CASSRSYNSPLHF
TRBD1 | TRBJ2-7 | . | TRBV14 | TGTGCCAGCAGCCCCGGACAGGGCCGGGAGCAGTACTTC | CASSPGQGREQYF
. | TRBJ2-4 | . | TRBV3-1/TRBV3-2 | TGTGCCAGCAGCCAAACGGGAGCCAAAAACATTCAGTACTTC | CASSQTGAKNIQYF
TRBD2 | TRBJ2-2 | medium-sized | TRBV11-3 | TGTGCCAGCAGCTTAGACGGGAGGGCCCCCGGGGAGCTGTTTTTT | CASSLDGRAPGELFF
. | TRBJ1-1 | . | TRBV7-2 | TGTGCCAGCAGCTTAGGGTATAGGGTTCCGAACACTGAAGCTTTCTTT | CASSLGYRVPNTEAFF